This T cell receptor beta chain is from a study of CD8 T cells in Susac syndrome. Matching for age and sex applied to the controls, who were healthy donors. Both CD4+ and CD8+ T cells were negatively isolated, and TEMRA cells underwent FACS enrichment. The RNA, 0.5 to 1 ug, was put through reverse transcription using random hexamers. The immunoSEQ assay covered 54 Vbeta and 13 Jbeta segments for CDR3. Using its own MiXCR run on the immunoSEQ multiplex PCR reads, TCRdb lists one record per CDR3 protein. The sample carries around 130,000 distinct CDR3 sequences, 90% to 95% recorded once. This sequence was found in a human donor in good health. Sequencing was performed on CD4+ T cells from PBMCs.

The CDR3 is CASSLGAGGLGYTF. CDR3 nucleotides: TGTGCCAGCAGTTTAGGAGCTGGGGGGCTCGGCTACACCTTC. The V call is TRBV6-5, the J call TRBJ1-2; D is possibly TRBD1 (6 bases). V was cut by 4 bases and J by 8 bases, with 17 bases left in between. CDR1 is MNHEY and CDR2 is SVGAGI in the germline V gene. The CDR3 is 14 amino acids.